This T cell receptor beta chain was captured in a study of T-cell reconstitution after alpha-beta-depleted transplantation in children. Preparation of the TCRbeta library was carried out with unique molecular identifiers. MiXCR, run by TCRdb on the PCR reads, gives a single entry per CDR3 protein. This sample has around 270,000 distinct CDR3 sequences, with around a tenth found just once. Concerning this clonotype itself: Its target is not known.

Findings and limits, study-wide: Where alpha-beta T cells came from about two months after transplant was reportedly several hundred expanded graft clones. Recipient T cells and thymic progenitors that survived were the source of the high TCRbeta diversity seen at day 60 in some patients. A year post-transplant, T-cell counts and diversity derived mostly from newly produced T cells.

V was pared by 2 bases and J by 0 bases, with 14 bases between. The CDR3 consists of 18 residues. The source was PBMCs, collected before TCRalphabeta/CD19-depleted stem cell transplant. V gene TRBV12-3 or TRBV12-4 combines with J gene TRBJ2-6; maybe TRBD2 (6 bases). This receptor was obtained from a boy in the first two years of life with acute myeloid leukemia, due to receive a stem cell transplant. In DNA form, the CDR3 reads TGTGCCAGCAGTTTATTCTATAGCGGTGGCTCTGGGGCCAACGTCCTGACTTTC. Translating it yields CASSLFYSGGSGANVLTF.